This T cell receptor (beta chain) was captured in a study of cytomegalovirus exposure and HLA in healthy donors. Study-wide background: Of 398 genotyped donors, 70% to 85% clustered with self-reported Caucasian donors. Points from the study as a whole: Reports indicate that TCR beta sequences accurately predicted the HLA-A and HLA-B alleles of most subjects.

A note on this clone: Its antigen remains unknown.

The PCR ran on 60 Vbeta and 13 Jbeta primers. The assay was immunoSEQ multiplex PCR, and TCRdb's table has in-frame clones only and misses some. This sample has 150,000 to 200,000 clones, with roughly 77% found just once. The V gene's germline CDR1 is MDHEN and CDR2 SYDVKM. Trimming took 3 bases from V and 5 from J, leaving 17 bases between them. The CDR3 totals 16 residues. The specimen sequenced was PBMCs. This chain joins TRBV28 and TRBJ1-5, with D tentatively TRBD1 (5 bases). The clonotype was recovered from a woman aged 18-30 years in good health and CMV-seronegative. CDR3 sequence (DNA): TGTGCCAGCAGTTTTTTGGCCAATCAGGGTTATCAGCCCCAGCATTTT. Protein product: CASSFLANQGYQPQHF. Based on the CDR3 plus reference TRBV28 and TRBJ1-5, the full variable domain is DVKVTQSSRYLVKRTGEKVFLECVQDMDHENMFWYRQDPGLGLRLIYFSYDVKMKEKGDIPEGYSVSREKKERFSLILESASTNQTSMYLCASSFLANQGYQPQHFGDGTRLSIL.